The next 31 T cell receptor beta chains were all read from a single sample in a study of blood T cell repertoires in COVID-19. Sequencing used immunoSEQ multiplex PCR; TCRdb keeps in-frame clones, though not all of them. The sample records 300,000 to 350,000 clones, 90% being singletons. The specimen was peripheral blood. Every receptor here comes from a woman in her thirties with COVID-19, enrolled during active disease.

This rearrangement joins TRBV5-1 to TRBJ1-1, with 9 bases fitting TRBD1. The V and J ends lost 2 bases and 8 bases, in that order; junction bases with no gene match: 4. There are 13 residues in the CDR3. Germline CDR1 and CDR2: SGHRS and YFSETQ. CDR3 region: CASSLGDRAEAFF. In DNA form, the CDR3 reads TGCGCCAGCAGCTTAGGGGACAGGGCCGAAGCTTTCTTT.

On this clone itself: Other DNA sequences from this sample encode an identical CDR3 as well. CDR3 sequence: CASSQGSSGNTIYF. For the CDR3, the DNA is TGTGCCAGCAGCCAGGGCAGCTCTGGAAACACCATATATTTT. This chain connects TRBV3-1 (or the pseudogene TRBV3-2) to TRBJ1-3, with unresolved D. CDR1 LGHDT and CDR2 YNNKEL come from the germline V gene (reference sequence). V lost 3 bases and J lost 0, with 6 bases in between. The CDR3 runs to 14 residues.

The chain joins TRBV6-1 to TRBJ1-5, with D hard to call. This CDR3 is built from 15 residues. V was cut by 3 bases and J by 0 bases, with 9 bases left in between. The germline gives CDR1 MNHNS, CDR2 SASEGT. The chain's CDR3 is CASSDGGYSNQPQHF. The CDR3 DNA sequence: TGTGCCAGCAGTGACGGCGGTTATAGCAATCAGCCCCAGCATTTT.

J is TRBJ2-1 and V is TRBV6-5; 7 nucleotides agree with TRBD2. The junction had 11 bases not matched to a gene; V was cut back by 6 bases and J by 6 bases. The germline CDR1 and CDR2 sequences are MNHEY and SVGAGI. The CDR3 covers 15 residues. The CDR3 DNA reads as TGTGCCAGCAGCCCCTTGACTCAGCGGGGCAATGAGCAGTTCTTC. Its protein product is CASSPLTQRGNEQFF.

This chain joins TRBV30 and TRBJ2-1; no clear D gene. The CDR3 is 12 amino acids. V lost 5 bases to trimming and J lost 4 bases, with 9 bases between them. CDR1 is GTSNPN, CDR2 SVGIG, per germline (reference sequence). For the CDR3, the DNA is TGTGCCTGGTGGAGAGATTACAATGAGCAGTTCTTC. Protein: CAWWRDYNEQFF.

The gene calls are TRBV7-6 and TRBJ1-1; no clear D. The CDR3 covers 13 residues. Germline CDR1 SGHVS, CDR2 FNYEAQ. Between the trimmed V and J ends, which lost 6 bases and 0 bases, there was a span of 8 bases. This CDR3 is CASRPRVNTEAFF. In DNA form, the CDR3 reads TGTGCCAGCAGACCAAGAGTGAACACTGAAGCTTTCTTT.

This chain uses TRBV5-1 with TRBJ2-3; 9 nucleotides match TRBD1. The CDR3 runs to 17 residues. The germline gives CDR1 SGHRS, CDR2 YFSETQ. V lost 3 bases to trimming and J lost 2 bases; unmatched junction nucleotides: 10. The CDR3 protein is CASSWGTGTVFTDTQYF. The CDR3 DNA reads TGCGCCAGCAGCTGGGGGACAGGGACCGTTTTCACAGATACGCAGTATTTT.

The chain combines TRBV5-1 with TRBJ2-1; 9 bases are shared with TRBD2. Germline assignment: CDR1 SGHRS and CDR2 YFSETQ. With 6 bases clipped from V and 0 bases from J, the junction kept 4 bases outside the gene matches. CDR3 length: 15 amino acids. The chain's CDR3 is CASTNSGSSYNEQFF. DNA for the CDR3: TGCGCCAGCACCAATAGCGGGAGCTCCTACAATGAGCAGTTCTTC. Complete variable domain (other parts from reference TRBV5-1 and TRBJ2-1): KAGVTQTPRYLIKTRGQQVTLSCSPISGHRSVSWYQQTPGQGLQFLFEYFSETQRNKGNFPGRFSGRQFSNSRSEMNVSTLELGDSALYLCASTNSGSSYNEQFFGPGTRLTVL.

The gene calls are TRBV4-1 and TRBJ1-5; unclear D gene. This CDR3 spans 16 amino acids. Germline-derived CDR1 and CDR2 are MGHRA and YSYEKL. V lost 4 bases and J 3 bases, leaving 16 bases between the germline ends. CDR3 region: CASSRGGEGNNQPQHF. CDR3 sequence (DNA): TGCGCCAGCAGCCGTGGCGGGGAGGGAAACAATCAGCCCCAGCATTTT.

V gene TRBV29-1 combines with J gene TRBJ2-3, with 9 bases that match TRBD2. The V segment lost 1 base and the J segment 5 bases; nucleotides outside the gene matches: 7. The germline gives CDR1 SQVTM, CDR2 ANQGSEA. The CDR3 sequence is 15 residues long. The CDR3 spells CSVEGISGSRDTQYF. The CDR3 DNA reads TGCAGCGTTGAAGGGATTAGCGGGAGTCGAGATACGCAGTATTTT.

The chain has TRBV9 and TRBJ1-5; 10 bases match TRBD1. V dropped 4 bases and J dropped 2; count of bases not matched to a gene: 3. The CDR3 totals 15 residues. From germline, CDR1 is SGDLS and CDR2 YYNGEE. Here the CDR3 reads CASSIGQGGNQPQHF. CDR3 nucleotides: TGTGCCAGCAGCATCGGACAGGGGGGCAATCAGCCCCAGCATTTT.

V and J are TRBV19 and TRBJ1-6; D ambiguous. Trimming removed 3 bases from V and 6 bases from J, with 9 bases in between. The germline V gene has CDR1 LNHDA and CDR2 SQIVND (reference sequence). The CDR3 is 14 amino acids. The CDR3 protein is CASSIDGVNSPLHF. DNA of the CDR3: TGTGCCAGTAGTATTGACGGAGTTAATTCACCCCTCCACTTT.

This clone was observed a single time. The V gene is TRBV4-2, the J gene TRBJ2-1; D is unclear. The CDR3 totals 14 residues. With 0 bases removed from V and 6 bases from J, the gap between germline ends came to 9 bases. Germline CDR1 LGHNA, CDR2 YNFKEQ. CDR3 sequence (DNA): TGTGCCAGCAGCCAAGATTGGTCAGTCAATGAGCAGTTCTTC. Translating it yields CASSQDWSVNEQFF.

V is TRBV27 and J is TRBJ1-5; D is undetermined. The CDR3 is made up of 13 amino acids. V was cut by 0 bases and J by 4 bases, with 4 bases left in between. Looked up from germline, CDR1 is MNHEY and CDR2 is SMNVEV (reference sequence). CDR3 bases: TGTGCCAGCAGTTTATCACGGAATCAGCCCCAGCATTTT. It translates to CASSLSRNQPQHF.

The chain combines TRBV7-2 with TRBJ1-4; 9 nucleotides agree with TRBD1. CDR3 size: 15 residues. The germline gives CDR1 SGHTA, CDR2 FQGNSA. Trimming took 5 bases from V and 7 from J; bases not matched to a gene: 8. In DNA form, the CDR3 reads TGTGCCAGCAGCCCGACCGGGACAGGGTCTGAAAAACTGTTTTTT. Protein sequence: CASSPTGTGSEKLFF.

The chain joins TRBV27 to TRBJ2-3; D may be TRBD2 (5 bases). Trimming stripped 1 base from V and 8 bases from J, with 13 bases between. Germline V lookup: CDR1 MNHEY, CDR2 SMNVEV (reference sequence). The CDR3 has 14 amino acids. DNA of the CDR3: TGTGCCAGCAGTTTATTTTCGAGGGCGAGTACGCAGTATTTT. It codes for CASSLFSRASTQYF.

This clone was recorded a few times. The V call is TRBV2, the J call TRBJ2-4; the match to TRBD1 covers 9 bases. This CDR3 is built from 15 residues. Germline loops: CDR1 SNHLY, CDR2 FYNNEI. The junction had 5 bases not matched to a gene; V was cut back by 4 bases and J by 4 bases. The DNA of the CDR3 is TGTGCCAGCAGTGCGGGTGACAGGGGGAAAAACATTCAGTACTTC. This gives the protein CASSAGDRGKNIQYF.

The chain has TRBV7-9 and TRBJ2-4, with a tentative D call TRBD2 (6 bases). CDR3 length: 17 amino acids. V gave up 5 bases and J gave up 0 bases, with 17 bases separating them. In germline, CDR1 is SEHNR, CDR2 FQNEAQ (reference sequence). CDR3: CASSARGGAVAKNIQYF. As DNA, the CDR3 is TGTGCCAGCAGCGCCCGGGGAGGAGCGGTAGCCAAAAACATTCAGTACTTC.

This chain uses TRBV7-2 with TRBJ1-4, with D perhaps matching TRBD1 (5 bases). Germline assignment: CDR1 SGHTA and CDR2 FQGNSA. Between the trimmed V and J ends, which lost 3 bases and 8 bases, there was a span of 10 bases. CDR3 length equals 13 residues. The DNA for the CDR3 is TGTGCCAGCAGCTTGTCGGGGGGAGAAAAACTGTTTTTT. This gives the protein CASSLSGGEKLFF.

The chain uses TRBV6-5 and TRBJ2-7, with TRBD2 matching over 7 bases. The ends lost 7 bases at V and 5 bases at J; junction bases unmatched: 8. Germline CDR1 reads MNHEY; CDR2 reads SVGAGI. The CDR3 contains 13 residues. Written as DNA, the CDR3 is TGTGCCAGCAATCAGCGGGATAGAAACGAGCAGTACTTC. Protein: CASNQRDRNEQYF.

This sequence joins TRBV28 and TRBJ1-1; 7 bases match TRBD1. Losses at the gene ends were 2 bases for V and 0 bases for J; bases not matched to a gene: 3. Germline CDR1 MDHEN, CDR2 SYDVKM. This CDR3 region has 15 residues. As DNA, the CDR3 is TGTGCCAGCAGTTTAGAGGGACAGATGAACACTGAAGCTTTCTTT. Translating it yields CASSLEGQMNTEAFF.

V and J are TRBV7-2 and TRBJ2-7; TRBD2 might be the D (7 bases). The germline gives CDR1 SGHTA, CDR2 FQGNSA. V was cut by 6 bases and J by 0 bases, with 15 bases left in between. The CDR3 is 15 residues long. Here the CDR3 reads CASRSQAGHSYEQYF. The DNA for the CDR3 is TGTGCCAGCAGATCGCAAGCGGGACACTCCTACGAGCAGTACTTC. The full variable domain, completed using reference TRBV7-2 and TRBJ2-7, is GAGVSQSPSNKVTEKGKDVELRCDPISGHTALYWYRQSLGQGLEFLIYFQGNSAPDKSGLPSDRFSAERTGGSVSTLTIQRTQQEDSAVYLCASRSQAGHSYEQYFGPGTRLTVT.

V and J are TRBV6-6 and TRBJ2-2; tentative D call: TRBD1 (6 bases). Germline CDR1 reads MNHNY; CDR2 reads SVGAGI (reference sequence). The CDR3 has 14 residues. The V and J ends lost 10 bases and 4 bases respectively, with 16 bases between them. The CDR3 reads CATRQEGLTGELFF. CDR3 sequence (DNA): TGTGCCACAAGACAGGAAGGGCTCACCGGGGAGCTGTTTTTT.

The chain carries TRBV19 and TRBJ2-2, with TRBD1 matching over 8 bases. There are 16 residues in the CDR3. Germline CDR1 is LNHDA and CDR2 is SQIVND (reference sequence). After removal of 5 bases from V and 5 bases from J, the junction contained 10 bases not matched to a gene. Here the CDR3 DNA reads TGTGCCAGTAGTTCCTTAGACAGGGGAGGAACCGGGGAGCTGTTTTTT. It encodes CASSSLDRGGTGELFF.

The V call is TRBV18, the J call TRBJ1-1, with D possibly TRBD1 on 5 matching bases. The CDR3 is 14 amino acids. Germline CDR1 reads KGHSH; CDR2 reads LQKENI. The V and J ends lost 1 base and 1 base respectively, with 7 bases between them. The CDR3 here is CASSPLDTNTEAFF. CDR3 DNA: TGTGCCAGCTCACCACTGGACACGAACACTGAAGCTTTCTTT.

The chain carries TRBV5-1 and TRBJ2-1, with TRBD2 matching over 12 bases. CDR1 and CDR2 (germline): SGHRS, YFSETQ. The CDR3 covers 15 residues. With 5 bases clipped from V and 5 bases from J, the junction kept 5 bases outside the gene matches. CDR3 DNA: TGCGCCAGCAGATCCCCTAGCGGGAGGGACAATGAGCAGTTCTTC. This codes for CASRSPSGRDNEQFF.

In its sample, this clone was seen once. The CDR3 loop reads CASSQEGQGGEKLFF. The CDR3 DNA reads as TGCGCCAGCAGCCAGGAGGGACAGGGGGGTGAAAAACTGTTTTTT. The chain uses TRBV4-1 and TRBJ1-4; 11 nucleotides match TRBD1. This CDR3 comprises 15 residues. Germline trimming cut 3 bases from V and 7 bases from J; bases unmatched to any gene: 4. Germline assignment: CDR1 MGHRA and CDR2 YSYEKL.

The V gene is TRBV28, the J gene TRBJ1-6; TRBD1 aligns across 8 bases. CDR1 is MDHEN and CDR2 is SYDVKM in the germline V gene. The CDR3 loop spans 14 amino acids. Losses at the gene ends were 5 bases for V and 7 bases for J; bases not matched to a gene: 4. In nucleotides, the CDR3 is TGTGCCAGCAGTCGACAGGGGTTCAATTCACCCCTCCACTTT. It is translated as CASSRQGFNSPLHF.

The chain couples TRBV14 to TRBJ2-2; TRBD1 matches 10 bases. Losses at the gene ends were 2 bases for V and 7 bases for J; bases not matched to a gene: 4. From germline, CDR1 is SGHDN and CDR2 FVKESK. CDR3 length: 15 residues. CDR3: CASSQRQGASGELFF. The CDR3, as DNA: TGTGCCAGCAGCCAAAGACAGGGGGCCAGCGGGGAGCTGTTTTTT. Looking up the rest from reference TRBV14 and TRBJ2-2 gives the full variable domain: EAGVTQFPSHSVIEKGQTVTLRCDPISGHDNLYWYRRVMGKEIKFLLHFVKESKQDESGMPNNRFLAERTGGTYSTLKVQPAELEDSGVYFCASSQRQGASGELFFGEGSRLTVL.

The chain has TRBV5-4 and TRBJ2-1, with 8 positions matching TRBD1. V gave up 4 bases and J gave up 5 bases; unmatched junction bases: 11. From germline, CDR1 is SGHNT and CDR2 YYREEE (reference sequence). The CDR3 is made up of 16 amino acids. CDR3 sequence: CASSVRPGQVNNEQFF. Written as DNA, the CDR3 is TGTGCCAGCAGCGTACGACCGGGACAGGTCAACAATGAGCAGTTCTTC.

The chain uses TRBV11-2 and TRBJ1-3; perhaps TRBD1 as D (5 bases). CDR3 length equals 17 residues. The germline V gene encodes CDR1 SGHAT and CDR2 FQNNGV. Trimming shortened V by 5 bases and J by 0 bases, and 17 bases separated the two germline ends. The CDR3 nucleotides are TGTGCCAGCAGCCTTAATCAGGGTTCCTACTCTGGAAACACCATATATTTT. It translates to CASSLNQGSYSGNTIYF. Together with reference TRBV11-2 and TRBJ1-3, the CDR3 gives the full variable domain: EAGVAQSPRYKIIEKRQSVAFWCNPISGHATLYWYQQILGQGPKLLIQFQNNGVVDDSQLPKDRFSAERLKGVDSTLKIQPAKLEDSAVYLCASSLNQGSYSGNTIYFGEGSWLTVV.